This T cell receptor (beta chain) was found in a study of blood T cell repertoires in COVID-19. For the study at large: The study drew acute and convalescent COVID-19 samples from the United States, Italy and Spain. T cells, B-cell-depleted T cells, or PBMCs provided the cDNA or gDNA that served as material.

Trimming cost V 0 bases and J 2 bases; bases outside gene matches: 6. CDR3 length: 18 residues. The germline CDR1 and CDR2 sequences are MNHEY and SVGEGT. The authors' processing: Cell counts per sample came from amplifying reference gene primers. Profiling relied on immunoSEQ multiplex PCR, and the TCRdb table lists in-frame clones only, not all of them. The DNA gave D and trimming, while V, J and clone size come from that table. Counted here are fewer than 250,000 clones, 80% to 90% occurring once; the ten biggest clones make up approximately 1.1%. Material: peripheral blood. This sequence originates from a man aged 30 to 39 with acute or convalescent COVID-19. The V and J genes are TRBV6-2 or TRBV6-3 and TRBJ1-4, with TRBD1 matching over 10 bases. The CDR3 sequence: CASSYSRTGGFTNEKLFF. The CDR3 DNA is TGTGCCAGCAGTTACTCCCGGACAGGGGGTTTTACTAATGAAAAACTGTTTTTT.